The TCR beta chain under discussion was sequenced for a study of CXCR3-negative and CXCR3-positive naive CD8 T cells. In preparing the TRB cDNA libraries, 5' RACE with UMI labels was used. TCRdb reprocessed the 5' RACE reads, with one entry per CDR3 protein and no DNA. The listing contains 55,000 to 75,000 distinct CDR3 sequences. Whole-study results and caveats: Memory CD8+ cells showed much lower diversity, while both naive subsets displayed comparably high diversity. Memory cells differed in TRBV-TRBJ usage, but naive CXCR3-negative and CXCR3-positive cells had similar usage. Naive cells with CXCR3 showed TRB CDR3s that were more hydrophobic than those in CXCR3-negative naive cells.

This clonotype is deemed medium-sized by its frequency. What it recognizes is unknown. Germline V gives CDR1 SGDLS, CDR2 YYNGEE. The CDR3 totals 11 residues. Triplicate sorts, approximately 290,000 cells apiece, were made for each CD8+ T cell subset. Naive cells were sorted as CD45RO-, CCR7+, CD27+ and CD95-. The source is a human donor in good health. Some clones in this sample may be carry-over from other donors' samples. What was sequenced was naive CXCR3+ CD8+ T cells from blood. Subset defined: CD45RO-CCR7+CD27+CD95- naive CD8+ T cells expressing CXCR3 (TNR3+). The genes are TRBV9 and TRBJ2-7. The CDR3 spells CASSASYEQYF. Looking up the rest from reference TRBV9 and TRBJ2-7 gives the full variable domain: DSGVTQTPKHLITATGQRVTLRCSPRSGDLSVYWYQQSLDQGLQFLIQYYNGEERAKGNILERFSAQQFPDLHSELNLSSLELGDSALYFCASSASYEQYFGPGTRLTVT.